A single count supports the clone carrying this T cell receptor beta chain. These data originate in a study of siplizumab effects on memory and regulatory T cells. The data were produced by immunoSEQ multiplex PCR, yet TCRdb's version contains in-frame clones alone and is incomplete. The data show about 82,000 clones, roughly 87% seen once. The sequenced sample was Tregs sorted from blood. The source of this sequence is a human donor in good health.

As DNA, the CDR3 is TGCGCCAGCAGCATACAGGGGGCGGATTCACCCCTCCACTTT. Translating gives CASSIQGADSPLHF. The chain is built from TRBV5-1 and TRBJ1-6; 9 bases are a match to TRBD1. V shed 4 bases and J 8 bases; nucleotides not matched to a gene: 4. There are 14 residues in the CDR3. Germline V CDR1 and CDR2: SGHRS, YFSETQ. Drawing the rest from reference TRBV5-1 and TRBJ1-6, the complete variable domain is KAGVTQTPRYLIKTRGQQVTLSCSPISGHRSVSWYQQTPGQGLQFLFEYFSETQRNKGNFPGRFSGRQFSNSRSEMNVSTLELGDSALYLCASSIQGADSPLHFGNGTRLTVT.